Sequencing of this T cell receptor beta chain was carried out in a study of chemoradiotherapy in HPV16-positive cancers (dated by TCRdb to 2021 to 2024). Describing the broader study: Candidate HPV-specific T-cell clones and common TCR motifs were defined by functional T-cell assays performed on cells from a couple of HPV16-positive patients. The study set out to ask whether T-cell immunity against the HPV oncoproteins E6 and E7 changes over the course of chemoradiotherapy and whether that immunity affects survival. The candidate HPV-specific TCRs and motifs were subsequently tracked in TCR repertoires obtained from 86 patients with HPV-related cancers. Overall results and qualifications from the work: The functional definition of HPV-specific T cells was derived from only a couple of HPV16-positive patients, and the survival association was reported for HPV16-positive patients. Expansion of candidate HPV-specific clones and E7-related TCR motifs was observed in the tumor microenvironment during treatment, whereas no such expansion was observed for non-HPV-specific T cells. In HPV16-positive patients, expansion of HPV-responsive T cells during chemoradiotherapy was associated with improved recurrence-free survival.

Receptors were amplified or captured by the immunoSEQ multiplex PCR assay. TCRdb took this table from immuneACCESS and kept in-frame rearrangements with V and J called. Such tables lack part of the clones; where checked against another copy, unresolved V genes explain under half of the gap, and the rest is unexplained. This sample has some 7,700 clones in its table, and roughly two thirds of those were observed once. The ten largest clones add up to 30% to 40% of the sample. Based on the germline V gene, the CDR1 and CDR2 sequences are SGDLS and YYNGEE. The CDR3 spans 16 residues, from the cysteine through the phenylalanine. Only the CDR3 DNA is retained, 48 bases long and in frame from the first base. V is cut by 4 bases and J by 2 bases, and the space between the germline ends is 18 bases. As for this clone: It has no known antigen specificity. Base qualities are missing; no much larger clone stands one base away.

Repertoires were sampled multiple times during chemoradiotherapy, which allowed clonal expansion in the tumor microenvironment to be followed. The sequence links TRBV9 to TRBJ1-2, with the D gene call left open. The TCR sequence derives from a human donor with HPV-associated anogenital cancer. The sample was collected from a patient who underwent chemoradiotherapy. The DNA sequence is given as TGTGCCAGCAGCACCCCCCGAGGCGGTGGAAACTATGGCTACACCTTC. Its protein reads: CASSTPRGGGNYGYTF.